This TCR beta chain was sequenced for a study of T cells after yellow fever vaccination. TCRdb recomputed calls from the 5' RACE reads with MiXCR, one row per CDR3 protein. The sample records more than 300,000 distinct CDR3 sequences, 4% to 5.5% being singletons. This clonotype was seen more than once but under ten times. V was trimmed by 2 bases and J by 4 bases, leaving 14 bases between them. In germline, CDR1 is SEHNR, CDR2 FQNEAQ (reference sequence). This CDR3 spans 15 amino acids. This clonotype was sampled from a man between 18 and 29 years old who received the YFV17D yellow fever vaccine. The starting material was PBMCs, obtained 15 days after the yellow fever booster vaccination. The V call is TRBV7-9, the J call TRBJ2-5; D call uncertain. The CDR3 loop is CASSLILEGLETQYF. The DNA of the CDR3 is TGTGCCAGCAGCTTAATTCTCGAAGGTTTAGAGACCCAGTACTTC.